Listed below are T cell receptor beta chains from one sample, sequenced in a study of CD8+CD57+ T cells in acquired aplastic anemia. TCRdb re-called the reads with MiXCR, one entry per CDR3 protein. Of 200,000 to 250,000 distinct CDR3 sequences listed, roughly 50% are singletons. The material sequenced was sorted CD4+, CD8+, or CD8+CD57+ T cells (not recorded which) from PBMCs. Every receptor here comes from a human donor with aplastic anemia. CDR3s leave out the opening cysteine and the closing phenylalanine or tryptophan. The D gene is left open where the match is weak. The size field is filled for only some rows; it gives once, few, many or a size class.

few | TRBD1 | TRBV28 | ASLTGVSTEAF
- | TRBD2 | TRBV29-1 | SVSGGALHNEQF
- | - | TRBV11-2 | ASSSRTALYGYT
- | TRBD1 | TRBV24-1 | ATSDPLDRNGVDTQY
once | - | TRBV6-5 | ASSPGTLNTGAF
- | - | TRBV2 | ASSEVGTLNSPLH
- | TRBD1 | TRBV4-1 | ASSQARTGGFGGYT
many | - | TRBV20-1 | SVVTGTSDYNEQF
- | TRBD1 | TRBV5-1 | ASSSPWGQGTNYGYT
many | TRBD1 | TRBV2 | ASSERAQGAHEQY
many | TRBD2 | TRBV4-2 | ASSLGTSGVTDTQY
- | - | TRBV20-1 | SASLTATYEQY
- | - | TRBV6-1 | ASRGNYGYT
- | TRBD1 | TRBV24-1 | ATSDLTDRGLF
- | TRBD2 | TRBV15 | ATSSTGLAGTPDTQY
many | - | TRBV5-8 | ASSLRRDHTSPLH
- | - | TRBV2 | ASSEAGRYNEQF
- | - | TRBV9 | ASSQTTRGGEKLF
- | - | TRBV11-2 | ASSGKGQEATNEKLF
- | - | TRBV6-2/TRBV6-3 | ASKQTESYGYT
many | - | TRBV20-1 | SARQGYEQF
- | - | TRBV24-1 | ATSDSQETEAF
- | TRBD1 | TRBV24-1 | ATSEGQGWRGYT
few | - | TRBV11-2 | ASSLNVANIYGYT
many | - | TRBV4-1 | ASSQEGGNYNSPLH
- | TRBD1 | TRBV5-1 | ASSNRGGSNYGYT
many | - | TRBV19 | ASSMDGNSNQPQH
- | - | TRBV19 | ASSPQSTMSSQPQR
few | - | TRBV7-9 | ASQGRVPLTGELF
many | - | TRBV6-5 | ASKEGGSPLH
many | - | TRBV19 | ASRADRSSYNSPLH
many | - | TRBV7-2 | ASSPSPGGYT
many | - | TRBV2 | ASSGQVFSYEQY
many | - | TRBV19 | ASISDSNEKLF
- | TRBD2 | TRBV2 | ASIVGAFGGADTQY
many | - | TRBV3-1 | ASSQEAWEQY
once | - | TRBV10-3 | AIRWYPAFNQPQH
few | - | TRBV25-1 | ASSGGASNQPQH
- | TRBD2 | TRBV5-8 | ASSFGGGSSNTGELF
- | - | TRBV7-3 | ASSQGAVAGANVLT
- | TRBD1 | TRBV7-8 | ASSLATGGDEQY
- | TRBD1 | TRBV9 | ASGAGGQTNSPLH
once | TRBD1 | TRBV5-1 | ASRQGGSSSYEQY
many | TRBD2 | TRBV20-1 | SARGDSGGDTGELF
- | TRBD2 | TRBV5-4 | ASSPGGGSSYEQY
once | - | TRBV30 | AWKGGVSYEQY
many | - | TRBV19 | ASRTQRDNEQF
few | TRBD1 | TRBV19 | ASSMGQGWETQH
many | - | TRBV3-1 | ASSLSSYEQY
- | - | TRBV9 | ASSVGGAGANVLT
- | TRBD1 | TRBV5-1 | ASSRGTGNSPLH
- | - | TRBV20-1 | YSNYGYT
- | TRBD2 | TRBV15 | ATSRPQRGTEQY
- | TRBD1 | TRBV2 | ASSEWGQGDYGYT
- | - | TRBV10-3 | AISEVGRGQPQY